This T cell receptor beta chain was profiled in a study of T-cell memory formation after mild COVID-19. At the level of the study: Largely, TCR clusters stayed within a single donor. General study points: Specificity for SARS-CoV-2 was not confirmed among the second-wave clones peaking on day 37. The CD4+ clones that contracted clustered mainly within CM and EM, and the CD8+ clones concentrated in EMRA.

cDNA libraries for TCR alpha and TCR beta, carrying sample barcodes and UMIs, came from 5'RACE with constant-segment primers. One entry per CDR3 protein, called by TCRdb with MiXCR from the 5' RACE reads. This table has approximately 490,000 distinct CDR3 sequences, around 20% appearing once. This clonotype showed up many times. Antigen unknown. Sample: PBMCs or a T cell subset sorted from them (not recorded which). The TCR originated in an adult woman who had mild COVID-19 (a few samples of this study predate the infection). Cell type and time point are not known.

CDR3: CASRPAGWETQYF. The DNA for the CDR3 is TGTGCCAGCAGGCCAGCGGGCTGGGAGACCCAGTACTTC. This chain connects TRBV5-6 to TRBJ2-5; possible D gene TRBD2, 6 bases. The V end was cut by 5 bases, the J end by 5 bases, with 13 bases between. Germline assignment: CDR1 SGHDT and CDR2 YYEEEE. This CDR3 region has 13 residues.